These 30 T cell receptor beta chains were all obtained from the same sample, sequenced in a study of cytomegalovirus exposure and HLA in healthy donors. Vbeta (60) and Jbeta (13) primers were used in the PCR. Measured with immunoSEQ multiplex PCR; TCRdb has only the in-frame clones, and not every one. The sample lists some 140,000 clones; approximately 80% were seen once. Sequencing was performed on PBMCs. All receptors derive from a woman between 50 and 59 years old in good health and CMV-seropositive.

V usage is TRBV2 and J usage is TRBJ2-4, with 16 nucleotides matching TRBD2. After removal of 6 bases from V and 8 bases from J, the junction contained 16 bases not matched to a gene. In germline, CDR1 is SNHLY, CDR2 FYNNEI. CDR3 length equals 19 residues. This CDR3 reads CASRATPGLAGGRRDIQYF. Written as DNA, the CDR3 is TGTGCCAGCAGAGCGACTCCGGGACTAGCGGGGGGGCGAAGGGACATTCAGTACTTC.

This clone was seen a single time. The CDR3 reads CASSPTLDSYGYTF. Here the CDR3 DNA reads TGTGCCAGCTCACCAACCCTGGACAGCTATGGCTACACCTTC. This chain uses TRBV18 with TRBJ1-2; perhaps TRBD1 as D (6 bases). V lost 2 bases and J lost 4, with 11 bases in between. The CDR3 has 14 residues. CDR1 is KGHSH, CDR2 LQKENI, per germline.

This chain links TRBV7-2 with TRBJ2-5, with 9 bases fitting TRBD2. The V gene's germline CDR1 is SGHTA and CDR2 FQGNSA. The CDR3 is 15 residues long. With 4 bases clipped from V and 5 bases from J, the junction kept 8 bases outside the gene matches. The CDR3 DNA reads as TGTGCCAGCAGCTCGGAAGCGGGGGGTACGGAGACCCAGTACTTC. Protein: CASSSEAGGTETQYF.

CDR3 nucleotide sequence: TGTGCCAGCGGGGGGGGGAAGCAGTTCACAGATACGCAGTATTTT. This sequence encodes CASGGGKQFTDTQYF. The chain is built from TRBV2 and TRBJ2-3; 7 bases are shared with TRBD2. The V and J ends lost 8 bases and 2 bases, in that order; junction bases with no gene match: 10. The germline gives CDR1 SNHLY, CDR2 FYNNEI. The CDR3 is 15 residues long.

This clone was picked up a small number of times. The chain combines TRBV7-9 with TRBJ1-2; D gene uncertain. This CDR3 is built from 12 residues. Looked up from germline, CDR1 is SEHNR and CDR2 is FQNEAQ (reference sequence). Trimming shortened V by 1 base and J by 3 bases, and 3 bases separated the two germline ends. CDR3 bases: TGTGCCAGCAGCTTAGGAGACTATGGCTACACCTTC. As protein: CASSLGDYGYTF.

The chain has TRBV14 and TRBJ2-1; the D gene is possibly TRBD2 (5 bases). The germline V and J ends were trimmed by 8 bases and 8 bases, with 22 bases remaining between them. Germline V CDR1 and CDR2: SGHDN, FVKESK. CDR3 length equals 15 residues. This CDR3 is CASHSSGMTMDEQFF. CDR3 sequence (DNA): TGTGCCAGCCATAGCTCCGGGATGACTATGGATGAGCAGTTCTTC.

This chain uses TRBV30 with TRBJ2-7, with TRBD1 matching 7 bases. The CDR3 is 14 amino acids. CDR1 is GTSNPN and CDR2 is SVGIG in the germline V gene (reference sequence). V dropped 0 bases and J dropped 7; count of bases not matched to a gene: 9. The CDR3: CAWSVLNRGGEQYF. The CDR3 bases are TGTGCCTGGAGTGTACTTAACAGGGGTGGGGAGCAGTACTTC.

The V and J genes are TRBV14 and TRBJ2-6; D unresolved. The CDR3 loop spans 15 amino acids. V was trimmed by 5 bases and J by 1 base, leaving 9 bases between them. Looked up from germline, CDR1 is SGHDN and CDR2 is FVKESK. The CDR3 bases are TGTGCCAGCAGCTTCCTAGGATCTGGGGCCAACGTCCTGACTTTC. Protein product: CASSFLGSGANVLTF. Supplemented by reference TRBV14 and TRBJ2-6, the full variable domain reads EAGVTQFPSHSVIEKGQTVTLRCDPISGHDNLYWYRRVMGKEIKFLLHFVKESKQDESGMPNNRFLAERTGGTYSTLKVQPAELEDSGVYFCASSFLGSGANVLTFGAGSRLTVL.

The chain couples TRBV5-6 to TRBJ1-1, with 7 bases aligning to TRBD1. Germline trimming cut 5 bases from V and 1 base from J; bases unmatched to any gene: 5. Per the germline V gene, CDR1 is SGHDT and CDR2 is YYEEEE. This CDR3 has 14 residues. This CDR3 is CASSEGAANTEAFF. CDR3 nucleotide sequence: TGTGCCAGCAGTGAGGGGGCGGCGAACACTGAAGCTTTCTTT. Using reference TRBV5-6 and TRBJ1-1 for the parts outside the CDR3, the full variable domain is DAGVTQSPTHLIKTRGQQVTLRCSPKSGHDTVSWYQQALGQGPQFIFQYYEEEERQRGNFPDRFSGHQFPNYSSELNVNALLLGDSALYLCASSEGAANTEAFFGQGTRLTVV.

The chain couples TRBV4-3 to TRBJ2-7, with TRBD1 matching over 7 bases. Germline V gene lookup returns CDR1 LGHNA and CDR2 YSLEER. This CDR3 is built from 16 residues. The V gene end was trimmed by 3 bases and the J gene end by 4 bases; junction bases not matched to a gene: 12. The DNA for the CDR3 is TGCGCCAGCAGCCAGGCCCCCGGGACAGAGATTTACGAGCAGTACTTC. This translates into CASSQAPGTEIYEQYF.

This chain uses TRBV18 with TRBJ1-2; TRBD1 matches at 11 bases. This CDR3 is built from 12 residues. Germline assignment: CDR1 KGHSH and CDR2 LQKENI. J lost 10 bases, V lost 6 bases, and 4 bases had no gene match. CDR3 in DNA: TGTGCCAGCTCCTGGACAGGGGGCGACTACACCTTC. Its protein product is CASSWTGGDYTF.

This clone has only one observation. The CDR3 sequence: CASSLSLNTGELFF. The CDR3 DNA reads TGTGCCAGCAGCTTAAGTCTGAACACCGGGGAGCTGTTTTTT. The V gene is TRBV7-3, the J gene TRBJ2-2; unclear D gene. V lost 1 base, J lost 1 base, and 4 bases lay in between. CDR1 and CDR2 from the germline V gene are SGHTA and FQGTGA. The CDR3 is 14 amino acids.

This clone was seen a few times. Germline and junction disagree at one end, which may indicate a read error. The chain joins TRBV6-1 to TRBJ1-1, with D hard to call. CDR1 and CDR2 from the germline V gene are MNHNS and SASEGT. The CDR3 contains 13 residues. CDR3 loop: CASREGEYTEAFF. DNA of the CDR3: TGTGCCAGCAGGGAAGGAGAGTACACTGAAGCTTTCTTT.

This clone appeared once. V usage is TRBV2 and J usage is TRBJ1-1; 8 nucleotides agree with TRBD1. The junction had 5 bases not matched to a gene; V was cut back by 3 bases and J by 5 bases. The CDR3 is made up of 14 amino acids. The V gene's germline CDR1 is SNHLY and CDR2 FYNNEI. Written as DNA, the CDR3 is TGTGCCAGCAGTGACCAGGGGGCAGGGACTGAAGCTTTCTTT. Translated: CASSDQGAGTEAFF. Supplemented by reference TRBV2 and TRBJ1-1, the full variable domain reads EPEVTQTPSHQVTQMGQEVILRCVPISNHLYFYWYRQILGQKVEFLVSFYNNEISEKSEIFDDQFSVERPDGSNFTLKIRSTKLEDSAMYFCASSDQGAGTEAFFGQGTRLTVV.

The chain uses TRBV11-2 and TRBJ1-3; D may be TRBD1 (6 bases). This CDR3 is 19 amino acids long. Germline CDR1 reads SGHAT; CDR2 reads FQNNGV. The V and J ends lost 5 bases and 3 bases respectively, with 26 bases between them. The CDR3 nucleotides read TGTGCCAGCAGCGTCTCCCTTACCTATCGGACAGCCCGTGGAAACACCATATATTTT. It encodes CASSVSLTYRTARGNTIYF.

The chain carries TRBV5-6 and TRBJ1-2; TRBD1 aligns across 10 bases. This CDR3 contains 16 residues. The ends lost 5 bases at V and 0 bases at J; junction bases unmatched: 7. CDR1 and CDR2 (germline): SGHDT, YYEEEE. CDR3 sequence reads: CASSSGTGVANYGYTF. CDR3 bases: TGTGCCAGCAGTTCCGGGACAGGGGTTGCTAACTATGGCTACACCTTC. Drawing the rest from reference TRBV5-6 and TRBJ1-2, the complete variable domain is DAGVTQSPTHLIKTRGQQVTLRCSPKSGHDTVSWYQQALGQGPQFIFQYYEEEERQRGNFPDRFSGHQFPNYSSELNVNALLLGDSALYLCASSSGTGVANYGYTFGSGTRLTVV.

This rearrangement joins TRBV27 to TRBJ2-5, with D unclear. This CDR3 has 13 residues. Germline-derived CDR1 and CDR2 are MNHEY and SMNVEV (reference sequence). With 8 bases removed from V and 1 base from J, the gap between germline ends came to 11 bases. CDR3 in DNA: TGTGCCAGCGGCCGTCTGTCCCAAGAGACCCAGTACTTC. It codes for CASGRLSQETQYF.

The V and J genes are TRBV18 and TRBJ2-5; 7 bases match TRBD1. The V gene end was trimmed by 1 base and the J gene end by 3 bases; junction bases not matched to a gene: 2. This CDR3 region has 14 residues. Germline-derived CDR1 and CDR2 are KGHSH and LQKENI. CDR3 sequence reads: CASSPQGTEETQYF. The CDR3 bases are TGTGCCAGCTCACCACAAGGGACAGAAGAGACCCAGTACTTC.

This chain links TRBV28 with TRBJ1-2; D perhaps matches TRBD1 (5 bases). The germline V and J ends were trimmed by 6 bases and 8 bases, with 19 bases remaining between them. Germline values: CDR1 MDHEN, CDR2 SYDVKM. The CDR3 covers 14 residues. CDR3 protein: CASSLSTGGDGYTF. Here the CDR3 DNA reads TGTGCCAGCAGCCTTTCAACGGGGGGGGACGGCTACACCTTC.

The V call is TRBV5-1, the J call TRBJ2-1; 7 bases line up with TRBD2. The J segment lost 6 bases and the V segment lost 5 bases, leaving 11 bases of the junction unmatched. The CDR3 has 15 residues. Germline CDR1 is SGHRS and CDR2 is YFSETQ. The CDR3 spells CASRVGLNFRNEQFF. The CDR3 DNA follows: TGCGCCAGCAGGGTGGGACTAAACTTTCGCAATGAGCAGTTCTTC.

The genes are TRBV30 and TRBJ1-1; no definite D call. CDR1 and CDR2 (germline): GTSNPN, SVGIG (reference sequence). The CDR3 loop spans 11 amino acids. V was pared by 3 bases and J by 7 bases, with 9 bases between. CDR3 protein: CAWSPRGEAFF. Written as DNA, the CDR3 is TGTGCCTGGAGCCCCCGAGGTGAAGCTTTCTTT.

The DNA for the CDR3 is TGTGCCAGCAGCTTTAGAGCCGGGACAGATAGCAATCAGCCCCAGCATTTT. This gives the protein CASSFRAGTDSNQPQHF. The chain employs TRBV5-4 and TRBJ1-5, with 7 bases that match TRBD1. Germline lookup yields CDR1 SGHNT and CDR2 YYREEE (reference sequence). The V segment lost 2 bases and the J segment 0 bases; nucleotides outside the gene matches: 8. The CDR3 contains 17 residues.

The V gene is TRBV13, the J gene TRBJ2-7, with a possible D match to TRBD1 (5 bases). Trimming left V 4 bases short and J 3 bases short, with 10 bases between. The CDR3 contains 13 residues. Germline CDR1 and CDR2: PRHDT and FYEKMQ (reference sequence). CDR3: CASSSGHYYEQYF. In DNA form, the CDR3 reads TGTGCCAGCAGCTCTGGACATTACTACGAGCAGTACTTC.

The chain couples TRBV4-2 to TRBJ2-7; possible D gene TRBD1, 6 bases. CDR1 LGHNA and CDR2 YNFKEQ come from the germline V gene. This CDR3 region has 15 residues. Trimming pared 0 bases from V and 4 bases from J, leaving 13 bases between. The DNA of the CDR3 is TGTGCCAGCAGCCAAGACCCGGACAGCGTATACGAGCAGTACTTC. Translated, it gives CASSQDPDSVYEQYF.

The rearrangement uses TRBV6-5 and TRBJ2-5; TRBD2 agrees at 14 bases. V trimming: 6 bases; J trimming: 4 bases; junction bases outside the gene matches: 4. Germline-derived CDR1 and CDR2 are MNHEY and SVGAGI. The CDR3 is 15 residues long. The CDR3 loop reads CASRLGTSGGETQYF. The CDR3 DNA reads TGTGCCAGCAGACTCGGGACTAGCGGGGGAGAGACCCAGTACTTC.

The V gene is TRBV11-2, the J gene TRBJ2-5; 11 nucleotides line up with TRBD2. The J segment lost 4 bases and the V segment lost 3 bases, leaving 4 bases of the junction unmatched. The CDR3 runs to 15 residues. In germline, CDR1 is SGHAT, CDR2 FQNNGV. CDR3 coding DNA: TGTGCCAGCAGCTTGGCTAGCGGGGGGAGAGAGACCCAGTACTTC. Amino acids: CASSLASGGRETQYF.

J is TRBJ2-3 and V is TRBV5-1; D perhaps matches TRBD1 (6 bases). This CDR3 comprises 16 residues. Germline values: CDR1 SGHRS, CDR2 YFSETQ. The V and J ends lost 0 bases and 0 bases respectively, with 11 bases between them. CDR3 sequence reads: CASSLVGQRSTDTQYF. As DNA, the CDR3 is TGCGCCAGCAGCTTGGTCGGACAGAGAAGCACAGATACGCAGTATTTT.

The V gene is TRBV7-2, the J gene TRBJ1-5; the D gene is possibly TRBD1 (5 bases). The CDR3 is made up of 16 amino acids. V was shortened by 2 bases and J by 2 bases, with 13 bases between the two germline ends. CDR1 and CDR2 (germline): SGHTA, FQGNSA. CDR3 coding DNA: TGTGCCAGCAGCTTAACGATGCAGGGTGGCAATCAGCCCCAGCATTTT. Translated, it gives CASSLTMQGGNQPQHF.

V usage is TRBV28 and J usage is TRBJ1-1, with a possible D match to TRBD1 (6 bases). CDR1 is MDHEN, CDR2 SYDVKM, per germline. This CDR3 contains 16 residues. The V end lost 7 bases, the J end lost 0 bases, and 18 bases lay between the germline ends. The CDR3 sequence is CASIPSGTRMNTEAFF. The CDR3 coding sequence is TGTGCCAGCATTCCCTCCGGGACAAGGATGAACACTGAAGCTTTCTTT. Looking up the rest from reference TRBV28 and TRBJ1-1 gives the full variable domain: DVKVTQSSRYLVKRTGEKVFLECVQDMDHENMFWYRQDPGLGLRLIYFSYDVKMKEKGDIPEGYSVSREKKERFSLILESASTNQTSMYLCASIPSGTRMNTEAFFGQGTRLTVV.

The genes are TRBV2 and TRBJ2-7; 7 bases are shared with TRBD2. In germline, CDR1 is SNHLY, CDR2 FYNNEI. The junction had 10 bases not matched to a gene; V was cut back by 4 bases and J by 10 bases. The CDR3 consists of 13 residues. CDR3 sequence (DNA): TGTGCCAGCAGTGGGACTAGGGCCGAACGTCAGTACTTC. It is translated as CASSGTRAERQYF. Full variable domain (remainder filled in from reference TRBV2 and TRBJ2-7): EPEVTQTPSHQVTQMGQEVILRCVPISNHLYFYWYRQILGQKVEFLVSFYNNEISEKSEIFDDQFSVERPDGSNFTLKIRSTKLEDSAMYFCASSGTRAERQYFGPGTRLTVT.